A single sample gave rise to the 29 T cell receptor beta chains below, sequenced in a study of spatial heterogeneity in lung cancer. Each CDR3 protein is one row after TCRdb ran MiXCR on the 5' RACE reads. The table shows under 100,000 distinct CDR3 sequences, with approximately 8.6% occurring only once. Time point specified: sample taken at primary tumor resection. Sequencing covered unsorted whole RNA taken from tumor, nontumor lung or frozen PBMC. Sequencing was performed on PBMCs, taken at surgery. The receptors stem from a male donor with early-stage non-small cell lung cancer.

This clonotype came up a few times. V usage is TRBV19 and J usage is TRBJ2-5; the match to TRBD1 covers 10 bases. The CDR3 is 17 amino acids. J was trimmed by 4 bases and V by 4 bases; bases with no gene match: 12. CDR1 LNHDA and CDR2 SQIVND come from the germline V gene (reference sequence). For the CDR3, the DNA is TGTGCCAGTAGTACTGGGACAGGGGTTTATCTCAGAGAGACCCAGTACTTC. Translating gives CASSTGTGVYLRETQYF.

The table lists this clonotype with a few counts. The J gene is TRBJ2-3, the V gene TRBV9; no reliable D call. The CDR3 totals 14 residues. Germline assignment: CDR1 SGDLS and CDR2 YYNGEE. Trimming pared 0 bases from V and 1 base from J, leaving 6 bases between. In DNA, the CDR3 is TGTGCCAGCAGCGTAGCGGTCCGCACAGATACGCAGTATTTT. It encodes CASSVAVRTDTQYF.

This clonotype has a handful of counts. The CDR3, as DNA: TGTGCCAGCAGTCTAGACAGGGGAATCTCACCCCTCCACTTT. Translated, it gives CASSLDRGISPLHF. The genes are TRBV28 and TRBJ1-6; TRBD1 agrees at 8 bases. V lost 5 bases and J lost 10; bases outside the gene matches: 7. The germline CDR1 and CDR2 sequences are MDHEN and SYDVKM. This CDR3 is built from 14 residues.

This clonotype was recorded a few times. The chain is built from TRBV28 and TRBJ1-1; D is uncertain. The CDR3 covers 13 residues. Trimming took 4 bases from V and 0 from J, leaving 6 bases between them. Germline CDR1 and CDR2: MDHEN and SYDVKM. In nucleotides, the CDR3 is TGTGCCAGCAGTTGGAGATTGAACACTGAAGCTTTCTTT. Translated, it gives CASSWRLNTEAFF.

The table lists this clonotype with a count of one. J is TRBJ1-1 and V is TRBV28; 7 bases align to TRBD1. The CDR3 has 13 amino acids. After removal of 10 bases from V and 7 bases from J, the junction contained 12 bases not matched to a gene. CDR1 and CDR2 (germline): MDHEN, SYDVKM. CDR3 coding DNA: TGTGCCATCGTCGGACAGGACAGACATGAAGCTTTCTTT. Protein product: CAIVGQDRHEAFF.

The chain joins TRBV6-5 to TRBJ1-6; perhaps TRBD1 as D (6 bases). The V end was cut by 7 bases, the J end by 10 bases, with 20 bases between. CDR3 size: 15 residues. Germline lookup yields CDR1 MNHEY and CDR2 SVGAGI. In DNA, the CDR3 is TGTGCCAGCACCACCCCTATGACAGGAGGCTCACCCCTCCACTTT. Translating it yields CASTTPMTGGSPLHF.

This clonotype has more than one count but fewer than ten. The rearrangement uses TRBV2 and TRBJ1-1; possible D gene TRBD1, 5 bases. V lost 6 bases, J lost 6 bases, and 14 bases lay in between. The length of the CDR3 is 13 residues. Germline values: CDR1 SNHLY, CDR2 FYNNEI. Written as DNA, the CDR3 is TGTGCCAGCAGGGTGGGTGCCAGGGCTGAAGCTTTCTTT. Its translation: CASRVGARAEAFF.

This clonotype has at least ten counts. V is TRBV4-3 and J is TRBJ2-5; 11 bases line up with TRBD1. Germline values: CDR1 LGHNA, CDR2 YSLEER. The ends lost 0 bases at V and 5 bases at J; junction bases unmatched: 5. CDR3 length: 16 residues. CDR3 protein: CASSQDFGQGAETQYF. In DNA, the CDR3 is TGCGCCAGCAGCCAAGATTTCGGACAGGGGGCTGAGACCCAGTACTTC.

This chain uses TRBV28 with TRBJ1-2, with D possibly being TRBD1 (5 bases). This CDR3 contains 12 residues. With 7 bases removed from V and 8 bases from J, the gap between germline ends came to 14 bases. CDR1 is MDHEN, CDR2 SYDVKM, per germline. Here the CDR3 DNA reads TGTGCCAGCATTGGGGCAACCCTCGGCTACACCTTC. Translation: CASIGATLGYTF.

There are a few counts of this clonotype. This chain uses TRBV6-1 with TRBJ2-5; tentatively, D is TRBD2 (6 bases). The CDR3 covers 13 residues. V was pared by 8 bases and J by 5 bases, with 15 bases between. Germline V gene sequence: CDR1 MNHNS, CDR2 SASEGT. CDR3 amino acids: CASGGVLRETQYF. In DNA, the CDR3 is TGTGCCAGCGGAGGGGTCCTCAGGGAGACCCAGTACTTC.

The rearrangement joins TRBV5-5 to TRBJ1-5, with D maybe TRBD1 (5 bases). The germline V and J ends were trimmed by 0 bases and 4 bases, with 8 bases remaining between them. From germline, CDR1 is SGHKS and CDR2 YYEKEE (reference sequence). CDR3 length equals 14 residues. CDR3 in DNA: TGTGCCAGCAGCTTGGGACAGATAAATCAGCCCCAGCATTTT. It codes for CASSLGQINQPQHF.

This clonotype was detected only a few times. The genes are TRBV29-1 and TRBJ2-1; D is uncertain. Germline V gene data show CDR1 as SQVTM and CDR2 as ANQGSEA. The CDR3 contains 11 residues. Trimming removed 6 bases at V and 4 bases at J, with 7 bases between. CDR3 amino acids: CSVDIYNEQFF. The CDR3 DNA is TGCAGCGTCGATATATACAATGAGCAGTTCTTC.

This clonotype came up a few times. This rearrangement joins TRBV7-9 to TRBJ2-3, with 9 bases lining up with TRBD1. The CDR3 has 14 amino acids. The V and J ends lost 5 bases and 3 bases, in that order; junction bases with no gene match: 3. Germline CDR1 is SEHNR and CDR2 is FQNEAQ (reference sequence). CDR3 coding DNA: TGTGCCAGCAGCCGGGACAGGGCGACAGATACGCAGTATTTT. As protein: CASSRDRATDTQYF.

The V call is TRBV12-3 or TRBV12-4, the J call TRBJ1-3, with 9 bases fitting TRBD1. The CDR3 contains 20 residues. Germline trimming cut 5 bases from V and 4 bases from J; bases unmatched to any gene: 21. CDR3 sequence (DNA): TGTGCCAGCAGTCCGAGGACAGGGGCAAGTGTGTTAGAAGTAGGAAACACCATATATTTT. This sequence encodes CASSPRTGASVLEVGNTIYF.

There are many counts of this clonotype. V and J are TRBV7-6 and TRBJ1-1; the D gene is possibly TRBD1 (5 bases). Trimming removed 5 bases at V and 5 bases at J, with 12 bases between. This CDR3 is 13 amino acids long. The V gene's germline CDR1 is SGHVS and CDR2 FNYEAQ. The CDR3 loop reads CASSQQGGTEAFF. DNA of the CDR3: TGTGCCAGCAGCCAGCAGGGAGGAACTGAAGCTTTCTTT.

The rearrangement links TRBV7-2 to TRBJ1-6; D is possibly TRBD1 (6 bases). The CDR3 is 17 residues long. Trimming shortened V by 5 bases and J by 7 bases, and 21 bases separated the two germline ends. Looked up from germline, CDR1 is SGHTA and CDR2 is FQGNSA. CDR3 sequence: CASSGGPGSTGNSPLHF. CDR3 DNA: TGTGCCAGCAGCGGGGGGCCGGGATCCACGGGGAATTCACCCCTCCACTTT.

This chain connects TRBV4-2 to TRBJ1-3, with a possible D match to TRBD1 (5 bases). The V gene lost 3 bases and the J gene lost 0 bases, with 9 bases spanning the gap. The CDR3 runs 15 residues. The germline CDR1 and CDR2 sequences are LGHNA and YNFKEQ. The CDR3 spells CASSQDGHSGNTIYF. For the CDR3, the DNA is TGTGCCAGCAGCCAGGACGGACACTCTGGAAACACCATATATTTT.

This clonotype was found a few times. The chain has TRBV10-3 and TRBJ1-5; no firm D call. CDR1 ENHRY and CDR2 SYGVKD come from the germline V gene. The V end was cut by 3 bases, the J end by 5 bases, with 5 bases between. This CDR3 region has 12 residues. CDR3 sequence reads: CAISDYDQPQHF. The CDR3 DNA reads TGTGCCATCAGTGACTATGATCAGCCCCAGCATTTT.

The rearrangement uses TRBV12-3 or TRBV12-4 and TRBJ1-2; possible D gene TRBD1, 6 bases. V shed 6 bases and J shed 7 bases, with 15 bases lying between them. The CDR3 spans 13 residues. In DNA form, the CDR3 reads TGTGCCAGCAGCTATGGACAGTCAGGTGGCTACACCTTC. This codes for CASSYGQSGGYTF.

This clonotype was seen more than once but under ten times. This CDR3 reads CASSYSSRGDGTEAFF. DNA of the CDR3: TGTGCCAGCAGTTACTCGAGCCGGGGAGACGGCACTGAAGCTTTCTTT. This sequence joins TRBV6-2 or TRBV6-3 and TRBJ1-1; the D is unclear. This CDR3 has 16 residues. Germline V CDR1 and CDR2: MNHEY, SVGEGT. V shed 0 bases and J shed 4 bases, with 15 bases lying between them.

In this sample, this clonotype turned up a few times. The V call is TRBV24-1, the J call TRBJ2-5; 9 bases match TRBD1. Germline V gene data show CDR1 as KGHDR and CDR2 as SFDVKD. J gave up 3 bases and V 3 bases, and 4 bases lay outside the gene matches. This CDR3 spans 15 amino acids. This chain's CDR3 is CATSDPGTGKETQYF. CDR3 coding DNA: TGTGCCACCAGTGATCCCGGGACAGGGAAAGAGACCCAGTACTTC.

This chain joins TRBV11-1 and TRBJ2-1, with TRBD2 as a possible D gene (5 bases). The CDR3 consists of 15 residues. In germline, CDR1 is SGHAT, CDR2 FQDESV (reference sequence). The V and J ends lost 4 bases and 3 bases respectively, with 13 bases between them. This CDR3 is CASSSLDGYYNEQFF. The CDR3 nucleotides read TGTGCCAGCAGCTCACTAGACGGATACTACAATGAGCAGTTCTTC. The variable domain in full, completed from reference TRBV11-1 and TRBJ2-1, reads EAEVAQSPRYKITEKSQAVAFWCDPISGHATLYWYRQILGQGPELLVQFQDESVVDDSQLPKDRFSAERLKGVDSTLKIQPAELGDSAMYLCASSSLDGYYNEQFFGPGTRLTVL.

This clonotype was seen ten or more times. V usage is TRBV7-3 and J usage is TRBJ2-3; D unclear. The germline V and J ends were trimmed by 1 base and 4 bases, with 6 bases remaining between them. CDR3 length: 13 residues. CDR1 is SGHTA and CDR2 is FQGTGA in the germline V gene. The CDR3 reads CASSLNDADTQYF. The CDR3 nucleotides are TGTGCCAGCAGCTTAAATGATGCAGATACGCAGTATTTT.

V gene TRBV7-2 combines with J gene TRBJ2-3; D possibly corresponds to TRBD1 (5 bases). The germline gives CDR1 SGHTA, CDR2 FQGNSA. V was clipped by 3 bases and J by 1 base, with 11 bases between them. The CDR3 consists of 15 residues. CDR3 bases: TGTGCCAGCAGCTTGGGAAGGGGCGGCACAGATACGCAGTATTTT. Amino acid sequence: CASSLGRGGTDTQYF.

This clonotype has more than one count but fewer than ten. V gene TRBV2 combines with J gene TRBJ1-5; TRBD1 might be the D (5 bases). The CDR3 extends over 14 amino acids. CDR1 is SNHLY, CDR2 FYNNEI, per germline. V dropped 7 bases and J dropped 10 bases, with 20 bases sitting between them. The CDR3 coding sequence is TGTGCCAGCAACCTCCAGGGAAGGGAGAGTCCCCAGCATTTT. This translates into CASNLQGRESPQHF.

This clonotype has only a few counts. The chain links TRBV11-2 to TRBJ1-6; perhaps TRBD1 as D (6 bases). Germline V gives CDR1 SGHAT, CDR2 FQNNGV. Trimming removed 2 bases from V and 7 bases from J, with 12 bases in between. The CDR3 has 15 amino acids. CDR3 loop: CASSLTGTQNSPLHF. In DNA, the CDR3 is TGTGCCAGCAGCTTAACCGGGACACAGAATTCACCCCTCCACTTT.

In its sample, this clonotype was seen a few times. CDR3: CASSQGVIGTQYF. Here the CDR3 DNA reads TGTGCCAGCAGCCAGGGGGTGATAGGGACCCAGTACTTC. The chain uses TRBV7-3 and TRBJ2-5, with 7 bases aligning to TRBD1. V lost 5 bases to trimming and J lost 7 bases; unmatched junction nucleotides: 7. CDR3 length: 13 residues. Per germline, CDR1 SGHTA and CDR2 FQGTGA.

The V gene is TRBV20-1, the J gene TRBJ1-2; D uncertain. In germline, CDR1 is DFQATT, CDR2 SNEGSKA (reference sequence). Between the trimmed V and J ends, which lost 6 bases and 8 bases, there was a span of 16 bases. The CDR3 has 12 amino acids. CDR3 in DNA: TGCAGTGCGGCCGGCGGTCTCGGCGGCTACACCTTC. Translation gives CSAAGGLGGYTF.

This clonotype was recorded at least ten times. CDR3 region: CASSLPASGGGGETQYF. Written as DNA, the CDR3 is TGCGCCAGCAGCCTCCCGGCGAGCGGCGGAGGTGGAGAGACCCAGTACTTC. The rearrangement links TRBV5-1 to TRBJ2-5; D may be TRBD2 (5 bases). CDR3 length: 17 amino acids. The V and J ends lost 4 bases and 4 bases respectively, with 23 bases between them. Germline V lookup: CDR1 SGHRS, CDR2 YFSETQ.